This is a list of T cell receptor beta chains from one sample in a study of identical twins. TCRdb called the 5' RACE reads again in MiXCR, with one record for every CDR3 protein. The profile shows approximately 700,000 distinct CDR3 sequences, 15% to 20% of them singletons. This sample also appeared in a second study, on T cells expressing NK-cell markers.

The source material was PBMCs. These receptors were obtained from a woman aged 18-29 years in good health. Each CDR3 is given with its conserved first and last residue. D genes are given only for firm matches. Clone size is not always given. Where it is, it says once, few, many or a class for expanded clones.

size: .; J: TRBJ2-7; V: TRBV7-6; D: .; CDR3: CASSSQAGQGSNEQYF; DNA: TGTGCCAGCAGCTCTCAGGCCGGACAAGGGTCGAACGAGCAGTACTTC
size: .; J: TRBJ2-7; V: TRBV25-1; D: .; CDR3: CASGGRTAEQYF; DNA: TGTGCCAGCGGAGGGAGGACGGCCGAGCAGTACTTC
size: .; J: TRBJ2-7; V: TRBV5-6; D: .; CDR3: CARSFRQSYEQYF; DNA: TGTGCCAGGAGCTTCAGGCAGTCCTACGAGCAGTACTTC
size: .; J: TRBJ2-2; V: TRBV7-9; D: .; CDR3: CASSLRVDTGELFF; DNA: TGTGCCAGCAGCTTGCGAGTTGACACCGGGGAGCTGTTTTTT
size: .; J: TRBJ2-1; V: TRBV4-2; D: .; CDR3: CASSQDATGGTGYEQFF; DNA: TGTGCCAGCAGCCAAGATGCAACGGGGGGTACAGGGTATGAGCAGTTCTTC
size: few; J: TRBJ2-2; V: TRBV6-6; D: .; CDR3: CASSVTRRELFF; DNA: TGTGCCAGCAGTGTGACTCGAAGAGAGCTGTTTTTT
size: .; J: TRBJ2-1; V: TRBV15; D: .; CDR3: CATSRSYGTYDNEQFF; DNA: TGTGCCACCAGCAGATCCTACGGGACTTATGACAATGAGCAGTTCTTC
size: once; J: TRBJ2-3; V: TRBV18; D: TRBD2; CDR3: CASSPRDYVTDTQYF; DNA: TGTGCCAGCTCACCCCGGGACTATGTCACAGATACGCAGTATTTT
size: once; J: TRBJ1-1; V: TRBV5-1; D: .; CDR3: CASSRRGEGVPEAFF; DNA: TGCGCCAGCAGCCGGCGAGGGGAAGGGGTCCCTGAAGCTTTCTTT
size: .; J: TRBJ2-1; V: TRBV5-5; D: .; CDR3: CASSFVVWNEQFF; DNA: TGTGCCAGCAGCTTCGTAGTTTGGAATGAGCAGTTCTTC
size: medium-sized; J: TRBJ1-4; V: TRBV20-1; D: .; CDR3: CSALGLTSEKLFF; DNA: TGCAGTGCTCTGGGTCTAACCTCCGAAAAACTGTTTTTT
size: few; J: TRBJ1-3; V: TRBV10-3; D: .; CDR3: CATLEASGNTIYF; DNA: TGTGCCACCCTTGAAGCCTCTGGAAACACCATATATTTT
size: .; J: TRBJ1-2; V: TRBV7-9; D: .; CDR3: CASSLMGIPNYGYTF; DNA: TGTGCCAGCAGCTTGATGGGAATACCTAACTATGGCTACACCTTC
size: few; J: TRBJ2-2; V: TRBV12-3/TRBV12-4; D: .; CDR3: CASTVTGPGELFF; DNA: TGTGCCAGCACCGTTACTGGGCCCGGGGAGCTGTTTTTT
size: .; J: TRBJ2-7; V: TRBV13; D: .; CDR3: CASSLGSRQVGF; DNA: TGTGCCAGCAGCTTAGGCTCTCGGCAGGTCGGCTTC
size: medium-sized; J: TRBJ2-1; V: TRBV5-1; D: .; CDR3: CASSGWTYNEQFF; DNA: TGCGCCAGCAGTGGGTGGACCTACAATGAGCAGTTCTTC
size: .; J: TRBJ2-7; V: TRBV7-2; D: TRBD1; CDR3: CASSIDRGHYEQYF; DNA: TGTGCCAGCAGCATTGACAGGGGGCACTACGAGCAGTACTTC
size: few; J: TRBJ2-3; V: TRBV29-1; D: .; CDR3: CSVNDGPTDTQYF; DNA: TGCAGCGTTAACGACGGACCCACAGATACGCAGTATTTT
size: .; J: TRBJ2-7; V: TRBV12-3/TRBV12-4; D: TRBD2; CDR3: CASRLADSSYEQYF; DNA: TGTGCCAGCAGACTAGCGGATAGCTCCTACGAGCAGTACTTC
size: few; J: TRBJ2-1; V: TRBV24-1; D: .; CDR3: CATSDAGLNEQFF; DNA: TGTGCCACCAGTGACGCCGGCCTTAATGAGCAGTTCTTC
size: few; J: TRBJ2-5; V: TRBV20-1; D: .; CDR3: CSATSPTAQETQYF; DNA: TGCAGTGCTACGTCACCAACGGCCCAAGAGACCCAGTACTTC
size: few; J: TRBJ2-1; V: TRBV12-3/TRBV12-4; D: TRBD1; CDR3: CASSLARTGEQFF; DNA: TGTGCCAGCAGTTTAGCCCGGACAGGGGAGCAGTTCTTC
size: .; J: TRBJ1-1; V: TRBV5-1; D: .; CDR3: CASSLEGQPYTEAFF; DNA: TGCGCCAGCAGCTTGGAAGGACAGCCCTACACTGAAGCTTTCTTT
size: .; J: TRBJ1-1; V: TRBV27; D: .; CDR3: CASSSQGLERAFF; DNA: TGTGCCAGCAGTTCCCAGGGACTCGAGAGAGCTTTCTTT
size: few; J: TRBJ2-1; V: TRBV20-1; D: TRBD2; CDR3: CSASPSGRGTYNEQFF; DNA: TGCAGTGCTAGCCCTAGCGGGAGAGGAACCTACAATGAGCAGTTCTTC
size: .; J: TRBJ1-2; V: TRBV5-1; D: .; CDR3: CASSLGGKNYGYTF; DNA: TGCGCCAGCAGCTTGGGGGGGAAGAACTATGGCTACACCTTC
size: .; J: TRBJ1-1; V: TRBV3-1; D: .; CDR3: CASSRRGYDPEAFF; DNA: TGTGCCAGCAGCAGGCGGGGGTACGACCCTGAAGCTTTCTTT
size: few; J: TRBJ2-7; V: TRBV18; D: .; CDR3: CASQDGSYEQYF; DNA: TGTGCCAGCCAGGACGGAAGCTACGAGCAGTACTTC
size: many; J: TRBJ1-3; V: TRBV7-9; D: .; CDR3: CASSLSGFGNTIYF; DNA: TGTGCCAGCAGCCTATCAGGGTTCGGAAACACCATATATTTT
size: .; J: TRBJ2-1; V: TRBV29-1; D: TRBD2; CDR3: CSVVGLAGVNEQFF; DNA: TGCAGCGTTGTGGGCCTAGCGGGAGTCAATGAGCAGTTCTTC
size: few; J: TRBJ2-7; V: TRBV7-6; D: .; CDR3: CASSLVTARDEQYF; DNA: TGTGCCAGCAGCTTAGTAACCGCCCGCGACGAGCAGTACTTC
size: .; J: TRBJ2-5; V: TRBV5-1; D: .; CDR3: CASSQGELGETQYF; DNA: TGCGCCAGCAGCCAGGGAGAGCTGGGAGAGACCCAGTACTTC
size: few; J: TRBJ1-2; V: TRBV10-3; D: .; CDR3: CAISVVGSGYTF; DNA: TGTGCCATCAGTGTCGTAGGGTCTGGCTACACCTTC
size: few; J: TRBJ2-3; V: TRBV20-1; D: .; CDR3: CRANWAGTDTQYF; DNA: TGCAGGGCCAACTGGGCTGGCACAGATACGCAGTATTTT
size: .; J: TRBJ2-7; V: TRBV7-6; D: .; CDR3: CASSPPAGQTSYEQYF; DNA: TGTGCCAGCAGTCCCCCAGCGGGTCAAACCTCCTACGAGCAGTACTTC
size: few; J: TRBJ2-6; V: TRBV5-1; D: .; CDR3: CASSLIGVTGANVLTF; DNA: TGCGCCAGCAGCTTGATAGGAGTAACCGGGGCCAACGTCCTGACTTTC
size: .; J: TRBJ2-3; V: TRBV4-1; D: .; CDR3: CASTLWGSTDTQYF; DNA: TGCGCCAGCACCCTCTGGGGCAGCACAGATACGCAGTATTTT
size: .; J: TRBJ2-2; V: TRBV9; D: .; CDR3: CASSPRVTRRELFF; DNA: TGTGCCAGCAGCCCCCGGGTCACCCGGCGGGAGCTGTTTTTT
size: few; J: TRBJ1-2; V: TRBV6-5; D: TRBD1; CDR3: CASSYRTGANYGYTF; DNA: TGTGCCAGCAGTTACCGGACAGGAGCTAACTATGGCTACACCTTC
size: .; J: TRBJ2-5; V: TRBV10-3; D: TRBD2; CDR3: CAINEGLAGETQYF; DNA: TGTGCCATCAACGAAGGACTAGCGGGAGAGACCCAGTACTTC